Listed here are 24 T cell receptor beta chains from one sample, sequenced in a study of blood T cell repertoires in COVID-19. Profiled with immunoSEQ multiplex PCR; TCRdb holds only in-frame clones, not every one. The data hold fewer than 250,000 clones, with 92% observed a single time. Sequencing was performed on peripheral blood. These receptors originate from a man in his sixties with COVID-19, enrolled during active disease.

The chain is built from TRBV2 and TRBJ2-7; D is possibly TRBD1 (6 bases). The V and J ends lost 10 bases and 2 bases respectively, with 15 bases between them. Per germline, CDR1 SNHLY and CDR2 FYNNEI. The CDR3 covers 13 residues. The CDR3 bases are TGTGCCACCGCGAGGGACAAACCCTACGAGCAGTACTTC. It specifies CATARDKPYEQYF.

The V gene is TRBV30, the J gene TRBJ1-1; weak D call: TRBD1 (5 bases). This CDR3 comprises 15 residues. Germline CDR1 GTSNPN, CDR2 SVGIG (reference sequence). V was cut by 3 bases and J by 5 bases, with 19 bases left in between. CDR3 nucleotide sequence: TGTGCCTGGAGCCTCCGGGGGGGGAGAAGGACTGAAGCTTTCTTT. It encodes CAWSLRGGRRTEAFF.

In DNA form, the CDR3 reads TGCGCCAGCATAAAAGGGCGGGGGCCGTACAATGAGCAGTTCTTC. As protein: CASIKGRGPYNEQFF. J is TRBJ2-1 and V is TRBV10-2; perhaps TRBD2 as D (7 bases). CDR3 length: 15 amino acids. CDR1 is WSHSY, CDR2 SAAADI, per germline. The V end was cut by 7 bases, the J end by 4 bases, with 17 bases between.

The CDR3 DNA reads as TGTGCCAGCAGAAGGACAGCCGAAGCCAGCGGCTACACCTTC. Translating it yields CASRRTAEASGYTF. This chain joins TRBV6-5 and TRBJ1-2, with D possibly matching TRBD1 (6 bases). The CDR3 has 14 residues. Trimming shortened V by 6 bases and J by 8 bases, and 19 bases separated the two germline ends. In germline, CDR1 is MNHEY, CDR2 SVGAGI.

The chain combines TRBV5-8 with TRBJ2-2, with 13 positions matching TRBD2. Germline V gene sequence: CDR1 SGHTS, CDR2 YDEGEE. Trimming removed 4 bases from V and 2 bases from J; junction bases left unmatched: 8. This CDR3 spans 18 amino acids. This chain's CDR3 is CASSLQTSGGINTGELFF. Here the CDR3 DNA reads TGTGCCAGCAGCCTACAGACTAGCGGGGGGATCAACACCGGGGAGCTGTTTTTT.

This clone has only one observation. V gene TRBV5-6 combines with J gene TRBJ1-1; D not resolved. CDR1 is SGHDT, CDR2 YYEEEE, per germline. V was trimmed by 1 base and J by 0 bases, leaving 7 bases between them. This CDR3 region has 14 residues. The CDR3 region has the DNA TGTGCCAGCAGCTTGTCACAGTTGAACACTGAAGCTTTCTTT. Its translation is CASSLSQLNTEAFF.

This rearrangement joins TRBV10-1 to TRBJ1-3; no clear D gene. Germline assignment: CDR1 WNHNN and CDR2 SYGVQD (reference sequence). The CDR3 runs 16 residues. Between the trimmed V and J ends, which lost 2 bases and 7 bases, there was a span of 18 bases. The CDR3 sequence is CASSEGFSGYGNTIYF. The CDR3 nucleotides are TGCGCCAGCAGTGAGGGGTTTTCCGGGTACGGCAACACCATATATTTT.

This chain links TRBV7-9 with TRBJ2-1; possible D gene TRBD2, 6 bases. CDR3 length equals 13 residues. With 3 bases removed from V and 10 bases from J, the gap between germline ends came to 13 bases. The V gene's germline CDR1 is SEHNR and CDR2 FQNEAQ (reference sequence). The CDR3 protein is CASSLEGLGEQFF. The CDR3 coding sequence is TGTGCCAGCAGCTTGGAGGGCCTAGGCGAGCAGTTCTTC.

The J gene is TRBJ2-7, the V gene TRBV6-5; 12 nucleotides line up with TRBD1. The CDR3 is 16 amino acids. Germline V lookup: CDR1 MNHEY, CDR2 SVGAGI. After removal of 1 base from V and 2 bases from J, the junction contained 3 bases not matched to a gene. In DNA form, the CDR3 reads TGTGCCAGCAGTTACTACGGGACAGGGGGCACCTACGAGCAGTACTTC. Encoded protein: CASSYYGTGGTYEQYF.

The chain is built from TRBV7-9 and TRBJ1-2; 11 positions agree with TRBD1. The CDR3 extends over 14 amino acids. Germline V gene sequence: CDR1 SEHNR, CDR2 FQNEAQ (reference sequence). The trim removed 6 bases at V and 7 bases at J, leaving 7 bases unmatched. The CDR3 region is CASRVGQGASGYTF. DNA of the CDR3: TGTGCCAGCAGGGTAGGACAGGGGGCATCTGGCTACACCTTC.

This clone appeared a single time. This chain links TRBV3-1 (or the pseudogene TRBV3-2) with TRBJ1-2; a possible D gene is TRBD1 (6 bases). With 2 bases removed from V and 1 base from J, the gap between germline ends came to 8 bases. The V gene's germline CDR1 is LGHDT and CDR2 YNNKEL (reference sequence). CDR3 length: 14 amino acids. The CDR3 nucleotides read TGTGCCAGCAGCCAACAGGGACATAACTATGGCTACACCTTC. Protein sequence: CASSQQGHNYGYTF.

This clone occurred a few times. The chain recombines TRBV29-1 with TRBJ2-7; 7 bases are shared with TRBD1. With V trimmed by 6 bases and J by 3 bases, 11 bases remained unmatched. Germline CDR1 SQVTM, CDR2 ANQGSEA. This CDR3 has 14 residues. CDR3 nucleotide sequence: TGCAGCGTCCGGACAGGAGCAGGGGGCTACGAGCAGTACTTC. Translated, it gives CSVRTGAGGYEQYF.

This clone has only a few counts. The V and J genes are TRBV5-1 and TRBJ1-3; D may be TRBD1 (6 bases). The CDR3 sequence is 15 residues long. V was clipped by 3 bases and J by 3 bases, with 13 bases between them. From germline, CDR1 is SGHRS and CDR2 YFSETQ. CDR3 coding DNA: TGCGCCAGCAGCTACGACACAGGGCTTGGAAACACCATATATTTT. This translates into CASSYDTGLGNTIYF.

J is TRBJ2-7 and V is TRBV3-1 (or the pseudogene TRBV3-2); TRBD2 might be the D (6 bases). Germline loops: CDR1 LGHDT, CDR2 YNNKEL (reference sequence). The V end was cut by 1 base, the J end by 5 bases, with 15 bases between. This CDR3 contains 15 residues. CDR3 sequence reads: CASSQAGVLPHEQYF. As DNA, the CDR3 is TGTGCCAGCAGCCAAGCGGGAGTACTGCCCCACGAGCAGTACTTC.

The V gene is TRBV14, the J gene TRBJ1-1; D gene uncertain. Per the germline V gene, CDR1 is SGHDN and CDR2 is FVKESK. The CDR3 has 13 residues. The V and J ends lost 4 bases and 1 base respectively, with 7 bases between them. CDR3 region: CASSPNRNTEAFF. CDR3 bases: TGTGCCAGCAGCCCCAACAGGAACACTGAAGCTTTCTTT. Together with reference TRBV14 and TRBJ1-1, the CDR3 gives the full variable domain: EAGVTQFPSHSVIEKGQTVTLRCDPISGHDNLYWYRRVMGKEIKFLLHFVKESKQDESGMPNNRFLAERTGGTYSTLKVQPAELEDSGVYFCASSPNRNTEAFFGQGTRLTVV.

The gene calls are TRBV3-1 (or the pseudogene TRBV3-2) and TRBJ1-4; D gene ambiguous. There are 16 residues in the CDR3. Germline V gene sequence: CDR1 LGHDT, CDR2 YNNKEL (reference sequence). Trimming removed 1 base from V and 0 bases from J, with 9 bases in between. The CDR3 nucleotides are TGTGCCAGCAGCCAAGTCTCGGGATCAACTAATGAAAAACTGTTTTTT. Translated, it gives CASSQVSGSTNEKLFF.

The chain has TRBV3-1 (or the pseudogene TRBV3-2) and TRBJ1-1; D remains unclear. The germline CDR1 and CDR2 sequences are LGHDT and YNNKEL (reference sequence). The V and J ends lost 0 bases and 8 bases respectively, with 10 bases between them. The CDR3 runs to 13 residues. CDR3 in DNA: TGTGCCAGCAGCCAAGACAGAAAGTCCGAAGCTTTCTTT. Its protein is CASSQDRKSEAFF.

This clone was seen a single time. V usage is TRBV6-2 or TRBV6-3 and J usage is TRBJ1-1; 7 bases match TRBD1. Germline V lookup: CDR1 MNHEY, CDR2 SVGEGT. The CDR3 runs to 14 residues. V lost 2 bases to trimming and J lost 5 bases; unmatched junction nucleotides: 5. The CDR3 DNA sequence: TGTGCCAGCAGTTACACCTTACAGGGGACTGAAGCTTTCTTT. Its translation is CASSYTLQGTEAFF.

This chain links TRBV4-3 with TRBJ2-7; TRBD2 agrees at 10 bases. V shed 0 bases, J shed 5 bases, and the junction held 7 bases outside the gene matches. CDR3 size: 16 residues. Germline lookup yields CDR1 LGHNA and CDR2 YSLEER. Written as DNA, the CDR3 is TGCGCCAGCAGCCAAGATTGGGGACTAGCGTACAACGAGCAGTACTTC. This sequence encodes CASSQDWGLAYNEQYF.

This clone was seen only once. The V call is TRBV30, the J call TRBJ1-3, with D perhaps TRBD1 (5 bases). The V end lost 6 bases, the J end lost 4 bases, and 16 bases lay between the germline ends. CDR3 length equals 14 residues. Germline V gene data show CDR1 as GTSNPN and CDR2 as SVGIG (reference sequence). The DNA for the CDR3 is TGTGCCTGCCTCCTTTGGGGCCCCGGAAACACCATATATTTT. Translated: CACLLWGPGNTIYF.

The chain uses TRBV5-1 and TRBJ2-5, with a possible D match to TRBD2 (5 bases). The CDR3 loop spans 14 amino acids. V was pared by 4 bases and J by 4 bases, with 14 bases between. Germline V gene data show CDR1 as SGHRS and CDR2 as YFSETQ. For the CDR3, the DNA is TGCGCCAGCAGCCGTAGCCACAGCGGAGAGACCCAGTACTTC. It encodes CASSRSHSGETQYF.

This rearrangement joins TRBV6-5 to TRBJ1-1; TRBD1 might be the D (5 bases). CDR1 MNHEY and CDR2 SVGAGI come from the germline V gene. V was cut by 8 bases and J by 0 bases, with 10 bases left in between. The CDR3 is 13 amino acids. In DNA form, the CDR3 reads TGTGCCAGCGGCGACAGTTTGAACACTGAAGCTTTCTTT. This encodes CASGDSLNTEAFF.

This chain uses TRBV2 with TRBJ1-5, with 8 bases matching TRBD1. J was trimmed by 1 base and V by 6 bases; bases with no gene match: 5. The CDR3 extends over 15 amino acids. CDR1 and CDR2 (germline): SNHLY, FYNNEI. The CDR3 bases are TGTGCCAGCAGCGGACAGGGCCGAAGCAATCAGCCCCAGCATTTT. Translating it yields CASSGQGRSNQPQHF.

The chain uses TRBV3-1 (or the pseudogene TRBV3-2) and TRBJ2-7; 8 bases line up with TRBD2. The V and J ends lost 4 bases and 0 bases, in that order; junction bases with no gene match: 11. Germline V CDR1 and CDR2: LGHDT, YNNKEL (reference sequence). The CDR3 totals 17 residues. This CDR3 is CASSPPTGGTSSYEQYF. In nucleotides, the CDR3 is TGTGCCAGCAGCCCCCCAACTGGTGGGACTAGCTCCTACGAGCAGTACTTC.